These 32 T cell receptor beta chains came from one sample sequenced in a study of blood T cell repertoires in COVID-19. Clones were read by immunoSEQ multiplex PCR, and TCRdb kept only the in-frame ones, dropping some. Among around 170,000 clones, approximately 88% were seen once, and the ten largest hold 13% to 15%. The specimen sequenced was peripheral blood. The receptors were sampled from a man between 18 and 35 years old with active or convalescent COVID-19.

The chain uses TRBV3-1 (or the pseudogene TRBV3-2) and TRBJ2-5; D is possibly TRBD1 (6 bases). Trimming took off 4 bases at V and 7 bases at J, with 19 bases between the two ends. The CDR3 consists of 15 residues. CDR1 LGHDT and CDR2 YNNKEL come from the germline V gene (reference sequence). As DNA, the CDR3 is TGTGCCAGCAGCCGCAACAGGGTAAATGGGGTGACCCAGTACTTC. This codes for CASSRNRVNGVTQYF.

The genes are TRBV5-4 and TRBJ1-6; D gene uncertain. From germline, CDR1 is SGHNT and CDR2 YYREEE (reference sequence). V lost 4 bases and J lost 7, with 15 bases in between. This CDR3 contains 15 residues. The CDR3 nucleotides are TGTGCCAGCAGCCCCAGACGGCCCGGGAATTCACCCCTCCACTTT. Protein: CASSPRRPGNSPLHF.

The chain couples TRBV11-2 to TRBJ1-1; no clear D gene. Trimming pared 0 bases from V and 5 bases from J, leaving 4 bases between. Germline V lookup: CDR1 SGHAT, CDR2 FQNNGV. The CDR3 totals 12 residues. This CDR3 is CASSLDTTEAFF. The CDR3 DNA sequence: TGTGCCAGCAGCTTAGATACTACTGAAGCTTTCTTT.

The chain recombines TRBV2 with TRBJ2-5; 14 positions match TRBD2. Per germline, CDR1 SNHLY and CDR2 FYNNEI. This CDR3 has 17 residues. The trim removed 4 bases at V and 6 bases at J, leaving 10 bases unmatched. The CDR3 is CASSGLAGGPRGQTQYF. CDR3 DNA: TGTGCCAGCAGTGGACTAGCGGGGGGGCCTCGCGGTCAGACCCAGTACTTC. Using reference TRBV2 and TRBJ2-5 for the parts outside the CDR3, the full variable domain is EPEVTQTPSHQVTQMGQEVILRCVPISNHLYFYWYRQILGQKVEFLVSFYNNEISEKSEIFDDQFSVERPDGSNFTLKIRSTKLEDSAMYFCASSGLAGGPRGQTQYFGPGTRLLVL.

This clone was observed a single time. The chain recombines TRBV19 with TRBJ1-1; 7 bases map to TRBD1. CDR1 is LNHDA and CDR2 is SQIVND in the germline V gene (reference sequence). The V gene end was trimmed by 6 bases and the J gene end by 9 bases; junction bases not matched to a gene: 4. The CDR3 runs to 11 residues. This chain's CDR3 is CASRDRLQAFF. The CDR3 nucleotides are TGTGCCAGTAGGGACAGGTTGCAAGCTTTCTTT.

This clone turned up a few times. For the CDR3, the DNA is TGTGCCAGCAGTAGCCGGGACAGGGGGAACACTGAAGCTTTCTTT. This gives the protein CASSSRDRGNTEAFF. This sequence joins TRBV6-5 and TRBJ1-1; TRBD1 aligns across 10 bases. CDR1 and CDR2 from the germline V gene are MNHEY and SVGAGI. Trimming removed 5 bases from V and 1 base from J; junction bases left unmatched: 4. The CDR3 extends over 15 amino acids.

This clone was recorded once. The V and J genes are TRBV6-5 and TRBJ2-2; D gene uncertain. Trimming took 0 bases from V and 2 from J, leaving 10 bases between them. The CDR3 totals 16 residues. Germline V gives CDR1 MNHEY, CDR2 SVGAGI. CDR3 sequence: CASSYSVHLNTGELFF. The CDR3 nucleotides are TGTGCCAGCAGTTACTCGGTTCACCTAAACACCGGGGAGCTGTTTTTT.

The genes are TRBV6-5 and TRBJ2-3, with a possible D match to TRBD2 (6 bases). This CDR3 has 14 residues. CDR1 and CDR2 from the germline V gene are MNHEY and SVGAGI. V was shortened by 6 bases and J by 1 base, with 11 bases between the two germline ends. DNA of the CDR3: TGTGCCAGCAGCCTGGACTATGGCACAGATACGCAGTATTTT. Translating gives CASSLDYGTDTQYF.

The rearrangement links TRBV11-2 to TRBJ1-6; D perhaps matches TRBD1 (5 bases). CDR1 and CDR2 (germline): SGHAT, FQNNGV. CDR3 length: 17 residues. V shed 0 bases and J shed 3 bases, with 12 bases lying between them. The DNA for the CDR3 is TGTGCCAGCAGCTTAGAATCGTCAGGGTTCTATAATTCACCCCTCCACTTT. This encodes CASSLESSGFYNSPLHF.

V is TRBV12-3 or TRBV12-4 and J is TRBJ2-7; possible D gene TRBD2, 6 bases. The ends were cut back, 1 base at V and 4 bases at J, with 8 bases in the middle. The CDR3 totals 13 residues. In nucleotides, the CDR3 is TGTGCCAGCAGTTTAGAGGCGGGGTACGAGCAGTACTTC. Amino acid sequence: CASSLEAGYEQYF.

The chain recombines TRBV5-6 with TRBJ2-6; 7 bases align to TRBD1. Germline V CDR1 and CDR2: SGHDT, YYEEEE. V shed 9 bases, J shed 1 base, and the junction held 7 bases outside the gene matches. The CDR3 totals 15 residues. The CDR3 reads CATTRQGSGANVLTF. As DNA, the CDR3 is TGTGCCACCACGAGACAGGGTTCTGGGGCCAACGTCCTGACTTTC.

The chain couples TRBV10-2 to TRBJ2-5; TRBD1 might be the D (5 bases). The V end lost 2 bases, the J end lost 4 bases, and 14 bases lay between the germline ends. There are 15 residues in the CDR3. Germline V lookup: CDR1 WSHSY, CDR2 SAAADI. The CDR3 DNA is TGCGCCAGCAGTGAGAATGGGGCCACGGGAGAGACCCAGTACTTC. Translating gives CASSENGATGETQYF.

J is TRBJ2-7 and V is TRBV21-1; TRBD1, the table's D call, was not compared with the DNA. TRBV21-1 is described as a pseudogene. This CDR3 spans 15 amino acids. CDR3 in DNA: TGTGCCAGCAGCAATCGGACAGGGGTTAACTACGAGCAGTACTTC. Translating it yields CASSNRTGVNYEQYF.

The chain links TRBV16 to TRBJ2-7; D is possibly TRBD1 (5 bases). V dropped 0 bases and J dropped 5 bases, with 11 bases sitting between them. The CDR3 contains 14 residues. Germline V gene sequence: CDR1 KGHSY, CDR2 FQNENV. CDR3 nucleotides: TGTGCCAGCAGCCAATCGGGCAGGGCGCACGAGCAGTACTTC. It translates to CASSQSGRAHEQYF. Full variable domain (remainder filled in from reference TRBV16 and TRBJ2-7): GEEVAQTPKHLVRGEGQKAKLYCAPIKGHSYVFWYQQVLKNEFKFLISFQNENVFDETGMPKERFSAKCLPNSPCSLEIQATKLEDSAVYFCASSQSGRAHEQYFGPGTRLTVT.

This clone is a singleton in its sample. The rearrangement links TRBV15 to TRBJ2-1, with TRBD2 matching over 15 bases. There are 19 residues in the CDR3. V was pared by 1 base and J by 0 bases, with 4 bases of the junction left unmatched. Germline V lookup: CDR1 LNHNV, CDR2 YYDKDF (reference sequence). CDR3 loop: CATSRVGTSGRRSYNEQFF. CDR3 DNA sequence: TGTGCCACCAGCAGAGTTGGGACTAGCGGGAGGCGCTCCTACAATGAGCAGTTCTTC.

This chain links TRBV15 with TRBJ1-1; D might be TRBD1 (5 bases). V lost 2 bases and J lost 1, with 11 bases in between. The V gene's germline CDR1 is LNHNV and CDR2 YYDKDF (reference sequence). The CDR3 sequence is 15 residues long. CDR3 amino acids: CATSRIDRANTEAFF. Here the CDR3 DNA reads TGTGCCACCAGCAGAATCGACAGAGCGAACACTGAAGCTTTCTTT.

The J gene is TRBJ2-7, the V gene TRBV10-3; 9 bases map to TRBD2. The CDR3 sequence is 15 residues long. Germline CDR1 reads ENHRY; CDR2 reads SYGVKD. Trimming cost V 4 bases and J 3 bases; bases outside gene matches: 7. CDR3 residues: CAISGNLAGSYEQYF. The CDR3 bases are TGTGCCATCAGTGGTAATCTAGCGGGGAGCTACGAGCAGTACTTC.

This rearrangement joins TRBV14 to TRBJ2-5; D ambiguous. This CDR3 spans 14 amino acids. CDR1 is SGHDN, CDR2 FVKESK, per germline. V was clipped by 4 bases and J by 5 bases, with 14 bases between them. The CDR3 DNA reads TGTGCCAGCAGCCCCTCTTTAGCTACGGAGACCCAGTACTTC. It codes for CASSPSLATETQYF.

The rearrangement links TRBV19 to TRBJ1-5; TRBD1 is a possible D gene (6 bases). The CDR3 runs 14 residues. Germline V gene data show CDR1 as LNHDA and CDR2 as SQIVND (reference sequence). V was shortened by 6 bases and J by 0 bases, with 9 bases between the two germline ends. Here the CDR3 reads CASSRTVSNQPQHF. The CDR3 DNA reads TGTGCCAGTAGCCGGACAGTTAGCAATCAGCCCCAGCATTTT.

This chain uses TRBV5-6 with TRBJ2-7; tentative D call: TRBD2 (6 bases). The CDR3 is 12 residues long. Deletions cut 3 bases from V and 8 bases from J, with 12 bases between. Germline V gene lookup returns CDR1 SGHDT and CDR2 YYEEEE. Written as DNA, the CDR3 is TGTGCCAGCAGCTCCCGGACTAATCAGCAGTACTTC. It specifies CASSSRTNQQYF.

The chain uses TRBV14 and TRBJ1-4; 10 bases are shared with TRBD1. CDR1 and CDR2 from the germline V gene are SGHDN and FVKESK. V lost 0 bases to trimming and J lost 5 bases; unmatched junction nucleotides: 0. The CDR3 is 15 amino acids. Here the CDR3 reads CASSQEGQGNEKLFF. The CDR3 region has the DNA TGTGCCAGCAGCCAAGAGGGACAGGGGAATGAAAAACTGTTTTTT.

The chain recombines TRBV19 with TRBJ1-2, with 8 bases identical to TRBD1. Germline assignment: CDR1 LNHDA and CDR2 SQIVND (reference sequence). Trimming at V came to 4 bases and at J to 2 bases, leaving 3 bases not matched to a gene. This CDR3 comprises 14 residues. CDR3 sequence: CASSRWTGNYGYTF. CDR3 coding DNA: TGTGCCAGTAGTAGGTGGACAGGGAACTATGGCTACACCTTC. The variable domain in full, with the rest retrieved from reference TRBV19 and TRBJ1-2, is DGGITQSPKYLFRKEGQNVTLSCEQNLNHDAMYWYRQDPGQGLRLIYYSQIVNDFQKGDIAEGYSVSREKKESFPLTVTSAQKNPTAFYLCASSRWTGNYGYTFGSGTRLTVV.

Written as DNA, the CDR3 is TGCGCCAGCAGCTTGAACGGTGCCTCTGAAGCTTTCTTT. Its translation is CASSLNGASEAFF. J is TRBJ1-1 and V is TRBV5-1; no reliable D call. Deletions cut 1 base from V and 6 bases from J, with 10 bases between. The CDR3 is made up of 13 amino acids. The germline gives CDR1 SGHRS, CDR2 YFSETQ.

The chain uses TRBV7-9 and TRBJ1-2; 8 positions match TRBD1. The junction had 4 bases not matched to a gene; V was cut back by 5 bases and J by 8 bases. CDR3 length: 12 residues. Germline-derived CDR1 and CDR2 are SEHNR and FQNEAQ (reference sequence). The CDR3 loop reads CASSLGQGGYTF. CDR3 bases: TGTGCCAGCAGCCTTGGACAGGGAGGCTACACCTTC. Variable domain in full (rest from reference TRBV7-9 and TRBJ1-2): DTGVSQNPRHKITKRGQNVTFRCDPISEHNRLYWYRQTLGQGPEFLTYFQNEAQLEKSRLLSDRFSAERPKGSFSTLEIQRTEQGDSAMYLCASSLGQGGYTFGSGTRLTVV.

The gene calls are TRBV9 and TRBJ2-1, with a tentative D call TRBD2 (6 bases). This CDR3 is built from 14 residues. Germline lookup yields CDR1 SGDLS and CDR2 YYNGEE. The V end lost 3 bases, the J end lost 12 bases, and 19 bases lay between the germline ends. The CDR3 DNA sequence: TGTGCCAGCAGCGCCACTAGCTCCTCCTCCGGGCAGTTCTTC. Protein sequence: CASSATSSSSGQFF.

The chain uses TRBV15 and TRBJ1-2; no reliable D call. The CDR3 loop spans 15 amino acids. CDR1 and CDR2 (germline): LNHNV, YYDKDF (reference sequence). V was cut by 0 bases and J by 3 bases, with 11 bases left in between. This chain's CDR3 is CATSREAGTDYGYTF. CDR3 coding DNA: TGTGCCACCAGCAGAGAAGCGGGTACGGACTATGGCTACACCTTC.

The CDR3 DNA reads as TGTGCCAGCAGCGTAAGGACAAGTGGAAACACCATATATTTT. It codes for CASSVRTSGNTIYF. This chain joins TRBV9 and TRBJ1-3; tentatively, D is TRBD1 (5 bases). V was cut by 1 base and J by 3 bases, with 8 bases left in between. This CDR3 comprises 14 residues. Germline CDR1 SGDLS, CDR2 YYNGEE.

The chain uses TRBV19 and TRBJ2-1; TRBD2 matches at 12 bases. Trimming at V came to 6 bases and at J to 8 bases, leaving 11 bases not matched to a gene. The germline CDR1 and CDR2 sequences are LNHDA and SQIVND (reference sequence). The length of the CDR3 is 16 residues. CDR3 amino acids: CASSKRLAGAIDEQFF. The CDR3 coding sequence is TGTGCCAGTAGCAAAAGACTAGCGGGAGCGATTGATGAGCAGTTCTTC.

The gene calls are TRBV6-5 and TRBJ1-6; possibly TRBD1 for D (6 bases). V shed 4 bases and J shed 3 bases, with 10 bases lying between them. The germline V gene encodes CDR1 MNHEY and CDR2 SVGAGI. CDR3 length: 15 residues. CDR3 loop: CASSLGTSYNSPLHF. The CDR3 bases are TGTGCCAGCAGTTTAGGGACAAGCTATAATTCACCCCTCCACTTT.

The chain combines TRBV29-1 with TRBJ2-2; D unclear. The V and J ends lost 2 bases and 1 base respectively, with 8 bases between them. The CDR3 loop spans 14 amino acids. Germline V gene sequence: CDR1 SQVTM, CDR2 ANQGSEA. CDR3 protein: CSVEPPGNTGELFF. CDR3 coding DNA: TGCAGCGTTGAACCGCCAGGGAACACCGGGGAGCTGTTTTTT.

The rearrangement joins TRBV28 to TRBJ2-7, with 8 nucleotides matching TRBD1. From germline, CDR1 is MDHEN and CDR2 SYDVKM. V was clipped by 6 bases and J by 6 bases; unmatched bases: 22. This CDR3 is 18 amino acids long. The CDR3 is CASSSPLTGVARTVEQYF. The CDR3 DNA is TGTGCCAGCAGCTCCCCTTTGACAGGGGTGGCGCGAACCGTCGAGCAGTACTTC.

The chain uses TRBV3-1 (or the pseudogene TRBV3-2) and TRBJ1-5; D might be TRBD1 (6 bases). The V and J ends lost 0 bases and 7 bases respectively, with 13 bases between them. Germline V CDR1 and CDR2: LGHDT, YNNKEL (reference sequence). The CDR3 is made up of 15 amino acids. CDR3 loop: CASSQDAGAGQPQHF. The CDR3 nucleotides read TGTGCCAGCAGCCAAGATGCAGGGGCAGGACAGCCCCAGCATTTT.